The clone carrying this T cell receptor beta chain was seen more than once but under ten times. Repertoires were generated with immunoSEQ multiplex PCR, while TCRdb's copy carries only in-frame clones and drops some. This table has about 160,000 clones, about 86% appearing once. V was clipped by 6 bases and J by 8 bases, with 10 bases between them. CDR1 is SNHLY, CDR2 FYNNEI, per germline. CDR3 length: 11 amino acids. This sample was taken from a study of blood T cell repertoires in COVID-19. Sequencing was carried out using PBMCs or T cells enriched from blood (not recorded which). This chain joins TRBV2 and TRBJ1-2; no clear D. The source of this sequence is a man aged 45 to 65 who had recovered from COVID-19. CDR3 sequence: CASRPESGYTF. As DNA, the CDR3 is TGTGCCAGCAGGCCAGAATCCGGCTACACCTTC.